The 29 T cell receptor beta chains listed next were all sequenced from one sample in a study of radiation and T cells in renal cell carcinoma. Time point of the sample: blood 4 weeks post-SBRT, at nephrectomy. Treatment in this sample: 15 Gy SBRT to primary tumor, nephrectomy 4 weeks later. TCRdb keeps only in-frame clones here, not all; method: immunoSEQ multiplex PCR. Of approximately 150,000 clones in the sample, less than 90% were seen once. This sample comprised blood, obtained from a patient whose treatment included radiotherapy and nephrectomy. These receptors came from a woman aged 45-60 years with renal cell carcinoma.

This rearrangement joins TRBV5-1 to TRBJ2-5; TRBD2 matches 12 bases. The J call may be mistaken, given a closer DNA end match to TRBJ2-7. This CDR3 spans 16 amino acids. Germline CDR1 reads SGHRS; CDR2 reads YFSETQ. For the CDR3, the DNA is TGCGCCAGCAGCCCGGGACTAGCGGGTGTGGGAGTCGAGCAGTACTTC. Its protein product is CASSPGLAGVGVEQYF.

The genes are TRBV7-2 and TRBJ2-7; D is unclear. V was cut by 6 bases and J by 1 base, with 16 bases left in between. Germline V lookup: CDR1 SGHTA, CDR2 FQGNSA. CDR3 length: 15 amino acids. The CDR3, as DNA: TGTGCCAGCAGGGTACAGCAGGAGCTTTCCTACGAGCAGTACTTC. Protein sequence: CASRVQQELSYEQYF.

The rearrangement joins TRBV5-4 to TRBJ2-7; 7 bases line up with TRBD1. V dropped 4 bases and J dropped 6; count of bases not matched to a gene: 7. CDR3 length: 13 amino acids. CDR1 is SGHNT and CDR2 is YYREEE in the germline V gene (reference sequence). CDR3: CASSIGTAFEQYF. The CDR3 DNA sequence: TGTGCCAGCAGCATCGGGACAGCGTTCGAGCAGTACTTC.

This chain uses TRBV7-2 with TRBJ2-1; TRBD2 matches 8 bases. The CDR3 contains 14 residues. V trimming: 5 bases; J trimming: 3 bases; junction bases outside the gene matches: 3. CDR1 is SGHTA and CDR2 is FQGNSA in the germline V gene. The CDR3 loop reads CASSGSGSYNEQFF. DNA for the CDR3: TGTGCCAGCAGCGGAAGCGGGAGCTACAATGAGCAGTTCTTC.

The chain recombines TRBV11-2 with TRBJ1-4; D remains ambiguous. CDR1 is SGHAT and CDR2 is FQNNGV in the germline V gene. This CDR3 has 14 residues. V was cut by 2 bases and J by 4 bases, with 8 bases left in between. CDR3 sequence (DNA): TGTGCCAGCAGCTTATCCGCCAATAATGAAAAACTGTTTTTT. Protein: CASSLSANNEKLFF.

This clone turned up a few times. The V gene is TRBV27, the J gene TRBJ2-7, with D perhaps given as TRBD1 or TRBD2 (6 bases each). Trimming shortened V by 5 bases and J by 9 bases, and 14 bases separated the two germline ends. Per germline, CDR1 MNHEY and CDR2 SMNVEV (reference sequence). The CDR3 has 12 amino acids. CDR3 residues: CASSPNGGAQYF. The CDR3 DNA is TGTGCCAGCAGTCCCAACGGGGGCGCGCAGTACTTC.

CDR3 nucleotides: TGTGCCAGCAGCGTGGGACAGGGAATAAACTATGGCTACACCTTC. It is translated as CASSVGQGINYGYTF. The chain has TRBV27 and TRBJ1-2; 9 nucleotides align to TRBD1. Trimming took 6 bases from V and 2 from J; bases not matched to a gene: 7. Germline V gene data show CDR1 as MNHEY and CDR2 as SMNVEV (reference sequence). The CDR3 extends over 15 amino acids.

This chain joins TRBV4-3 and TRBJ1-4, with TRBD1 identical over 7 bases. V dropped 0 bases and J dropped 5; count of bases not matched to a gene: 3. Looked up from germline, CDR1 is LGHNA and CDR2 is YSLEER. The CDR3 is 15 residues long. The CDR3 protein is CASSQETGENEKLFF. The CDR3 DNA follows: TGCGCCAGCAGCCAAGAAACAGGGGAGAATGAAAAACTGTTTTTT.

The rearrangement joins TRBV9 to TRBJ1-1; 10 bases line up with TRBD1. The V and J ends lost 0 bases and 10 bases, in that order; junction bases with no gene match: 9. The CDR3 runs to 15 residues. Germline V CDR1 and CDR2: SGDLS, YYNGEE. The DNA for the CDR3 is TGTGCCAGCAGCGTAGAAGGTAGAGGGACAGGGGCAGCTTTCTTT. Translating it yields CASSVEGRGTGAAFF.

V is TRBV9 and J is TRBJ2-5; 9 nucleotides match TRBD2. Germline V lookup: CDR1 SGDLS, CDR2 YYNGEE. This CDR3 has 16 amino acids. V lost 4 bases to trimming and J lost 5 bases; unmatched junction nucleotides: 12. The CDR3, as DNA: TGTGCCAGCAGCCAAGGGGTAGCGGGAGTAGGGGAGACCCAGTACTTC. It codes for CASSQGVAGVGETQYF.

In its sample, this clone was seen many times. DNA for the CDR3: TGCGCCAGCAGCCCCCAGACAGTTGACGTCTCTGGGGCCAACGTCCTGACTTTC. Its translation is CASSPQTVDVSGANVLTF. The V call is TRBV4-3, the J call TRBJ2-6; D is perhaps TRBD1 (5 bases). Germline assignment: CDR1 LGHNA and CDR2 YSLEER. This CDR3 contains 18 residues. Trimming left V 4 bases short and J 0 bases short, with 16 bases between.

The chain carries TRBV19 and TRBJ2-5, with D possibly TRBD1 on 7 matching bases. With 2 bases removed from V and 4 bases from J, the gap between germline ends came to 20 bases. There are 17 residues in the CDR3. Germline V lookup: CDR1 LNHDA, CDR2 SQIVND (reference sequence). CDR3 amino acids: CASSISGGRGRGETQYF. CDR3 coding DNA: TGTGCCAGTAGTATATCAGGGGGGCGTGGGAGAGGAGAGACCCAGTACTTC. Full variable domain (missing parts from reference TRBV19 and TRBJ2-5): DGGITQSPKYLFRKEGQNVTLSCEQNLNHDAMYWYRQDPGQGLRLIYYSQIVNDFQKGDIAEGYSVSREKKESFPLTVTSAQKNPTAFYLCASSISGGRGRGETQYFGPGTRLLVL.

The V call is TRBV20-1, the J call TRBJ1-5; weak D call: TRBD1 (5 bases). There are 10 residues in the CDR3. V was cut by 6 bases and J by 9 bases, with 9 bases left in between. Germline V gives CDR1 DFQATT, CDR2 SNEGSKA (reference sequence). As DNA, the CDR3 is TGCAGTGCGAGGGGTACGCCCCAGCATTTT. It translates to CSARGTPQHF.

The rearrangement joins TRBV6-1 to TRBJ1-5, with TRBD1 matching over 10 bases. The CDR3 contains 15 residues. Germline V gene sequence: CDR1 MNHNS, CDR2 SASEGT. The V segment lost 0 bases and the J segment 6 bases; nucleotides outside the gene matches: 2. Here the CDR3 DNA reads TGTGCCAGCAGTGAAGCGGACAGGGGGGTTCAGCCCCAGCATTTT. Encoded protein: CASSEADRGVQPQHF.

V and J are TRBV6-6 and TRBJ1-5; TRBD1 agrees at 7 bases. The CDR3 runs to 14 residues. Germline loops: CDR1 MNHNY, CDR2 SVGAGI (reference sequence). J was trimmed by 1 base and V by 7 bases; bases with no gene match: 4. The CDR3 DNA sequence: TGTGCCAGCATTAACAGGGGAAGCAATCAGCCCCAGCATTTT. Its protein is CASINRGSNQPQHF.

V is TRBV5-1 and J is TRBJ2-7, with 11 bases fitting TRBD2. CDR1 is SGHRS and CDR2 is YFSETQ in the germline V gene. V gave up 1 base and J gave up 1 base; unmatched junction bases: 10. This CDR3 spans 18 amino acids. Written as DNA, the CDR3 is TGCGCCAGCAGCTTGTGGCAGTCAACTAGCGGGAGTTCCTACGAGCAGTACTTC. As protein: CASSLWQSTSGSSYEQYF.

In DNA form, the CDR3 reads TGTGCCATCAGAGGGCAGGCTAGCACAGATACGCAGTATTTT. This translates into CAIRGQASTDTQYF. This chain joins TRBV10-3 and TRBJ2-3; D not certain. This CDR3 region has 14 residues. Germline V gene sequence: CDR1 ENHRY, CDR2 SYGVKD. V lost 6 bases, J lost 0 bases, and 10 bases lay in between.

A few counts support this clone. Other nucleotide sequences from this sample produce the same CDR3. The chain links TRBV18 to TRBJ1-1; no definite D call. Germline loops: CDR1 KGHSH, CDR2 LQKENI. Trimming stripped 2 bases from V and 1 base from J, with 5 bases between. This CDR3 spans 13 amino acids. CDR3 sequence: CASSPLGNTEAFF. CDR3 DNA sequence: TGTGCCAGCTCACCATTGGGGAACACTGAAGCTTTCTTT. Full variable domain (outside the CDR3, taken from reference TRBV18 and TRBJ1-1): NAGVMQNPRHLVRRRGQEARLRCSPMKGHSHVYWYRQLPEEGLKFMVYLQKENIIDESGMPKERFSAEFPKEGPSILRIQQVVRGDSAAYFCASSPLGNTEAFFGQGTRLTVV.

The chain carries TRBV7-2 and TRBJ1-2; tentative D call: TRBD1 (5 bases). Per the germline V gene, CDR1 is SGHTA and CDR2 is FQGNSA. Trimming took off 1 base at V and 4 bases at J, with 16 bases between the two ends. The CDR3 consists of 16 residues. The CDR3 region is CASSLDLAGLGYGYTF. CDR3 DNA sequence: TGTGCCAGCAGCTTAGATTTGGCAGGGCTTGGCTATGGCTACACCTTC.

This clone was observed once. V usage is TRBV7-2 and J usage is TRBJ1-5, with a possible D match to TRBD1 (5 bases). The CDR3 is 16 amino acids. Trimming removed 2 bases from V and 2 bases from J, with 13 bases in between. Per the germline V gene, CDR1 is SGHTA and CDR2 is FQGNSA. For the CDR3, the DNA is TGTGCCAGCAGCTTACGTGGCAGGGCCGGCAATCAGCCCCAGCATTTT. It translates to CASSLRGRAGNQPQHF.

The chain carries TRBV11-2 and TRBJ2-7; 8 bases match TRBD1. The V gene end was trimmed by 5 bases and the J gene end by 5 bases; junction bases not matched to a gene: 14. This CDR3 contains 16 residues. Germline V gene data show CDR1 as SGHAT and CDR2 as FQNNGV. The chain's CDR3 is CASSPVIGQGANEQYF. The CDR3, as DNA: TGTGCCAGCAGCCCGGTGATCGGGCAGGGGGCGAACGAGCAGTACTTC.

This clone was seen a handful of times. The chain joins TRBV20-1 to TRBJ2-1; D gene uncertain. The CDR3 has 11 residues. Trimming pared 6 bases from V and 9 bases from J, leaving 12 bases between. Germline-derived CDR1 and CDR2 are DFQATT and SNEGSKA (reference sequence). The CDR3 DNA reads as TGCAGTGCAGACGACTCGGGTGAGCAGTTCTTC. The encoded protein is CSADDSGEQFF.

In DNA, the CDR3 is TGCGCCAGCAGCCACGGGGGGCCCACCGGGGAGCTGTTTTTT. Translation: CASSHGGPTGELFF. The J gene is TRBJ2-2, the V gene TRBV4-3, with D maybe TRBD2 (7 bases). Germline CDR1 is LGHNA and CDR2 is YSLEER. The length of the CDR3 is 14 residues. V lost 3 bases and J 4 bases, leaving 9 bases between the germline ends.

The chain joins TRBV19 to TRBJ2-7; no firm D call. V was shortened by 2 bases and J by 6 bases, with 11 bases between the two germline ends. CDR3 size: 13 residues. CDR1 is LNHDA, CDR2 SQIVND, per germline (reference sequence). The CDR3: CASSIPDEREQYF. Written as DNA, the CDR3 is TGTGCCAGTAGTATACCGGACGAGCGCGAGCAGTACTTC.

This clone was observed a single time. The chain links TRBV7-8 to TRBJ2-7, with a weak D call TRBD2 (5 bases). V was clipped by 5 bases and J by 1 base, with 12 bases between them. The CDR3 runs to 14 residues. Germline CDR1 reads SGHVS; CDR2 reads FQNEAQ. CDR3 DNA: TGTGCCAGCAGCCAAGAGGAGGATTCCTACGAGCAGTACTTC. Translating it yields CASSQEEDSYEQYF.

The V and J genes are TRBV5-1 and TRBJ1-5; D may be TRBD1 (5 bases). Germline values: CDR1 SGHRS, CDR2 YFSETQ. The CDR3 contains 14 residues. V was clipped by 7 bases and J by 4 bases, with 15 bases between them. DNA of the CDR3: TGCGCCAGCCGCCGGGGGTTTTGGAATCAGCCCCAGCATTTT. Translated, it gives CASRRGFWNQPQHF.

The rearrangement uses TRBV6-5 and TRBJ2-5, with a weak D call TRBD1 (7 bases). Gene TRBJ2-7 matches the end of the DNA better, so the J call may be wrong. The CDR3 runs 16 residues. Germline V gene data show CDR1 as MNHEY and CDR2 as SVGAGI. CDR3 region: CASSYGRGGTAYEQYF. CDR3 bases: TGTGCCAGCAGTTACGGTCGGGGCGGGACAGCCTACGAGCAGTACTTC.

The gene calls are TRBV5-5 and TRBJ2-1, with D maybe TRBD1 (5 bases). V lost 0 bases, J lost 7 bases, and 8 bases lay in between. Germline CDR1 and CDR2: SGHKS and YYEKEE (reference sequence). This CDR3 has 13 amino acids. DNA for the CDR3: TGTGCCAGCAGCTTGGGAAGGGGAAATGAGCAGTTCTTC. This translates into CASSLGRGNEQFF.

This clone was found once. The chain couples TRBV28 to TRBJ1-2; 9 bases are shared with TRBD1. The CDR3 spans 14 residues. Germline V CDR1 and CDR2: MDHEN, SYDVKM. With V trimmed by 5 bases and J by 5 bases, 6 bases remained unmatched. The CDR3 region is CASSPGQGRYGYTF. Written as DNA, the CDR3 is TGTGCCAGCAGTCCAGGACAGGGGAGGTATGGCTACACCTTC.